These T cell receptor beta chains were read from a single sample in a study of Graves' ophthalmopathy and Graves' hyperthyroidism. TCRdb recomputed calls from the multiplex PCR reads with MiXCR, one row per CDR3 protein. The repertoire has roughly 380,000 distinct CDR3 sequences, 15% to 17% of them found once; the top ten carry 5.5% to 8%. Sequencing was done on a sample of peripheral blood. The receptors come from a woman younger than 35 with stable Graves' hyperthyroidism. Both conserved end residues are part of each CDR3. The order of the fields is J gene, clone size, D gene, V gene, CDR3 protein, CDR3 DNA. The D gene is left open where the match is weak. Clone size is not always given. Where it is, it says once, few, many or a class for expanded clones.

>TRBJ2-7|-|-|TRBV20-1
CSAPLGPYDQYF
TGCAGTGCTCCGCTGGGGCCCTACGATCAGTACTTC
>TRBJ2-4|many|-|TRBV12-3/TRBV12-4
CASSKGDTKNIQYF
TGTGCCAGCAGCAAGGGAGACACGAAAAACATTCAGTACTTC
>TRBJ1-3|-|TRBD1|TRBV28
CASSLGTAFSGNTIYF
TGTGCCAGCAGTTTAGGGACAGCGTTCTCTGGAAACACCATATATTTT
>TRBJ2-7|many|TRBD1|TRBV5-1
CASRTDREYEQYF
TGCGCCAGCAGGACGGACAGGGAGTACGAGCAGTACTTC
>TRBJ2-5|many|-|TRBV20-1
CSARLAGSHNRETQYF
TGCAGTGCCCGGCTCGCAGGTTCCCACAACCGCGAGACCCAGTACTTC
>TRBJ2-3|-|TRBD2|TRBV9
CASSVGASGGYTQYF
TGTGCCAGCAGCGTAGGGGCTAGCGGGGGATATACGCAGTATTTT
>TRBJ1-6|many|-|TRBV11-2
CASSLDRGRKDSPLHF
TGTGCCAGCAGCTTAGATAGAGGCAGGAAAGATTCACCCCTCCACTTT
>TRBJ2-7|many|-|TRBV20-1
CSGAGGAYEQYF
TGCAGTGGTGCAGGGGGGGCTTACGAGCAGTACTTC
>TRBJ1-2|many|-|TRBV18
CASSPPWDSGYTF
TGTGCCAGCTCACCACCCTGGGATAGTGGCTACACCTTC
>TRBJ2-7|-|-|TRBV11-2
CASSYTRTGRASGYEQYF
TGTGCCAGCAGCTACACCCGGACAGGGAGGGCCTCGGGTTACGAGCAGTACTTC
>TRBJ1-2|many|-|TRBV11-2
CASSLDGLENYGYTF
TGTGCCAGCAGCTTAGATGGATTGGAGAACTATGGCTACACCTTC
>TRBJ2-2|-|-|TRBV7-2
CASSLWGGNTGELFF
TGTGCCAGCAGCTTATGGGGTGGGAACACCGGGGAGCTGTTTTTT
>TRBJ1-2|-|-|TRBV24-1
CATSAAGQNYGYTF
TGTGCCACCAGTGCAGCCGGACAGAACTATGGCTACACCTTC
>TRBJ2-7|-|-|TRBV6-2/TRBV6-3
CASSTTVSSYEQYF
TGTGCCAGCAGTACGACAGTCAGCTCCTACGAGCAGTACTTC
>TRBJ2-5|many|-|TRBV20-1
CSASNPSGGAETQYF
TGCAGTGCTAGCAACCCCAGCGGAGGGGCGGAGACCCAGTACTTC
>TRBJ2-6|many|-|TRBV6-2/TRBV6-3
CASSYRTESGSGANVLTF
TGTGCCAGCAGTTACCGGACAGAGAGTGGCTCTGGGGCCAACGTCCTGACTTTC
>TRBJ1-5|-|-|TRBV6-1
CASSQTSNQPQHF
TGTGCCAGCAGTCAAACTAGCAATCAGCCCCAGCATTTT
>TRBJ2-5|many|-|TRBV12-3/TRBV12-4
CASSFGQGSRETQYF
TGTGCCAGCAGTTTCGGCCAGGGGAGTCGGGAGACCCAGTACTTC
>TRBJ1-1|many|TRBD1|TRBV6-2/TRBV6-3
CASSYPGQGNTEAFF
TGTGCCAGCAGTTACCCGGGACAGGGGAACACTGAAGCTTTCTTT
>TRBJ2-5|many|-|TRBV12-3/TRBV12-4
CASRTEYQETQYF
TGTGCCAGCAGGACGGAGTACCAAGAGACCCAGTACTTC
>TRBJ1-1|many|-|TRBV7-8
CASSLAQGNTEAFF
TGTGCCAGCAGCTTAGCGCAGGGGAACACTGAAGCTTTCTTT
>TRBJ2-5|-|-|TRBV24-1
CATRGPGVGETQYF
TGTGCCACCAGGGGACCGGGAGTCGGGGAGACCCAGTACTTC
>TRBJ1-1|few|-|TRBV5-1
CASSLGDTISNTEAFF
TGCGCCAGCAGCTTGGGGGACACCATCTCGAACACTGAAGCTTTCTTT
>TRBJ2-7|-|TRBD1|TRBV12-3/TRBV12-4
CASSFVRGQGAYEQYF
TGTGCCAGCAGTTTCGTTAGGGGACAGGGGGCCTACGAGCAGTACTTC
>TRBJ2-7|many|-|TRBV6-5
CASSYSTQGRTEQYF
TGTGCCAGCAGTTACTCGACACAGGGGAGGACCGAGCAGTACTTC
>TRBJ1-1|-|-|TRBV18
CASSPQTALNTEAFF
TGTGCCAGCTCACCTCAGACCGCCCTGAACACTGAAGCTTTCTTT
>TRBJ1-1|many|TRBD1|TRBV5-1
CASSLGQNEAFF
TGCGCCAGCAGCCTGGGACAGAATGAAGCTTTCTTT
>TRBJ1-1|many|-|TRBV4-2
CASSQEGPEAFF
TGTGCCAGCAGCCAAGAAGGCCCTGAAGCTTTCTTT
>TRBJ1-2|-|-|TRBV6-2/TRBV6-3
CASSFTTANYGYTF
TGTGCCAGCAGTTTCACGACGGCAAACTATGGCTACACCTTC
>TRBJ1-1|once|-|TRBV12-3/TRBV12-4
CAGSFQGLHTEAFF
TGTGCCGGCAGTTTCCAGGGGCTCCACACTGAAGCTTTCTTT
>TRBJ1-5|-|-|TRBV6-1
CATVGTPYNQPQHF
TGTGCCACGGTCGGGACACCCTACAATCAGCCCCAGCATTTT
>TRBJ1-1|many|-|TRBV5-5
CASSQAAGGAFF
TGTGCCAGCAGCCAAGCCGCCGGGGGAGCTTTCTTT
>TRBJ2-7|once|-|TRBV20-1
CSALRGYEQYF
TGCAGTGCCCTCAGGGGATACGAGCAGTACTTC
>TRBJ1-2|many|-|TRBV2
CAGRDKLYGYTF
TGTGCCGGGCGGGATAAATTATATGGCTACACCTTC
>TRBJ1-2|-|-|TRBV19
CASSSEGKGGAYGYTF
TGTGCCAGTAGTTCAGAGGGTAAGGGAGGCGCCTATGGCTACACCTTC
>TRBJ2-5|-|TRBD2|TRBV6-5
CASSYLAGGLETQYF
TGTGCCAGCAGTTACCTGGCGGGGGGCTTGGAGACCCAGTACTTC
>TRBJ2-7|-|-|TRBV6-2/TRBV6-3
CASTLGGPYEQYF
TGTGCCAGCACCTTGGGCGGGCCCTACGAGCAGTACTTC
>TRBJ1-1|-|-|TRBV6-1
CASARGTEAFF
TGTGCCAGCGCACGGGGGACTGAAGCTTTCTTT
>TRBJ2-2|-|TRBD2|TRBV2
CASRITSGATGELFF
TGTGCCAGCAGGATTACTAGCGGGGCCACCGGGGAGCTGTTTTTT
>TRBJ2-2|-|-|TRBV30
CAWRGRGTGELFF
TGTGCCTGGAGGGGACGAGGTACCGGGGAGCTGTTTTTT
>TRBJ1-5|many|-|TRBV7-2
CASSFRQGNNQPQHF
TGTGCCAGCAGCTTCAGGCAGGGAAACAATCAGCCCCAGCATTTT